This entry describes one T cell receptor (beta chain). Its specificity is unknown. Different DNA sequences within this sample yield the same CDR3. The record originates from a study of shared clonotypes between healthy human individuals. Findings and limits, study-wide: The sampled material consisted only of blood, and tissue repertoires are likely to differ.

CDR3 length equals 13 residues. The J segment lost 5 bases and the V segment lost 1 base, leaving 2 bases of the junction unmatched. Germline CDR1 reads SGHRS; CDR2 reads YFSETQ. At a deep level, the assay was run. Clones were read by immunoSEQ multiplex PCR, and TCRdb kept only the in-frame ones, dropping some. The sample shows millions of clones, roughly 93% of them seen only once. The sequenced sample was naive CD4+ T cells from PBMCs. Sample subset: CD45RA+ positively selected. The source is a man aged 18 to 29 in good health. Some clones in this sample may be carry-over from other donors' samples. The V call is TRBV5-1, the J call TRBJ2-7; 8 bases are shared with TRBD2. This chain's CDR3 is CASSLSGGNEQYF. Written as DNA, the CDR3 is TGCGCCAGCAGCTTGTCGGGGGGGAACGAGCAGTACTTC.